This TCR beta chain was sequenced in a study of a mutant IDH1 vaccine in newly diagnosed glioma. Germline CDR1 and CDR2: SEHNR and FQNEAQ (reference sequence). V was pared by 5 bases and J by 6 bases, with 10 bases of the junction left unmatched. This CDR3 contains 15 residues. Turning to this clone: Antigen: not known.

Time point reported: week 35, safety follow-up. Topical imiquimod was applied with each vaccine dose, which held 300 ug of mutant IDH1 20-mer peptide. The protocol was immunoSEQ multiplex PCR, while the TCRdb copy is restricted to in-frame clones and leaves out a portion. The sample has tens of thousands of clones, 74% seen once. This specimen was PBMCs, taken from a glioma patient whose treatment included an IDH1 peptide vaccine. The rearrangement joins TRBV7-9 to TRBJ2-3, with TRBD1 matching 8 bases. The receptor was isolated from a man aged 45-65 years with glioma. CDR3 nucleotide sequence: TGTGCCAGCAGCCCGAAGTCGACAGGGGTCGATACGCAGTATTTT. Protein: CASSPKSTGVDTQYF. Using reference TRBV7-9 and TRBJ2-3 for the parts outside the CDR3, the full variable domain is DTGVSQNPRHKITKRGQNVTFRCDPISEHNRLYWYRQTLGQGPEFLTYFQNEAQLEKSRLLSDRFSAERPKGSFSTLEIQRTEQGDSAMYLCASSPKSTGVDTQYFGPGTRLTVL.